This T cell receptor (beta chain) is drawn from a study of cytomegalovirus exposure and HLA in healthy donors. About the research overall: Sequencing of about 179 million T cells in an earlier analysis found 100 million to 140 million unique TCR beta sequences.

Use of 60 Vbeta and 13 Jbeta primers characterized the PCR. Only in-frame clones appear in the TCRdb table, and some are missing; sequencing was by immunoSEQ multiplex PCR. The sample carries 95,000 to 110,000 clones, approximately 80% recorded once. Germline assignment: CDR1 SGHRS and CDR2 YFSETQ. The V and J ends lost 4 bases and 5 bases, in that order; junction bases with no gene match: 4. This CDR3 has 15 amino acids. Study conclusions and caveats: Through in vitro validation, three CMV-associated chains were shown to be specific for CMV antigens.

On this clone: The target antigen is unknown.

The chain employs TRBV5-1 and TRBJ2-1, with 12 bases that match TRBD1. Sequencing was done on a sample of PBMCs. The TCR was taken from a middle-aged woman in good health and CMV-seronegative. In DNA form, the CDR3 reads TGCGCCAGCAGCCAGGGACAGGGGGCCCACAATGAGCAGTTCTTC. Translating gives CASSQGQGAHNEQFF.